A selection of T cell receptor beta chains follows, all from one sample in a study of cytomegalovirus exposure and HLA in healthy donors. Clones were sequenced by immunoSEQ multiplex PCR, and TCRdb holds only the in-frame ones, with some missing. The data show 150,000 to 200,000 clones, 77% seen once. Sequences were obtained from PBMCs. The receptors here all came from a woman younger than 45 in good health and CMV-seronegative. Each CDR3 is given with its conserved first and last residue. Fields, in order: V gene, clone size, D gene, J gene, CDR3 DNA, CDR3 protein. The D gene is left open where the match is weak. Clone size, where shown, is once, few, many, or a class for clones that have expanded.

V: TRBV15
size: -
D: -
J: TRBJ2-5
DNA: TGTGCCACCAGCAGAGACAGGGGGAGGGAGACCCAGTACTTC
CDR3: CATSRDRGRETQYF

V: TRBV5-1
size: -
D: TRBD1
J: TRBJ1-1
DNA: TGCGCCAGCAGCTTGGGAGTGGACAGGGGGGCTGAAGCTTTCTTT
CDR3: CASSLGVDRGAEAFF

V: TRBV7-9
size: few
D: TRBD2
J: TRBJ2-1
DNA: TGTGCCAGCAGCTCCCCAAGCGGGGGGGCCTGGTACAATGAGCAGTTCTTC
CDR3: CASSSPSGGAWYNEQFF

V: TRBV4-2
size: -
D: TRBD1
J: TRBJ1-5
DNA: TGTGCCAGCAGCCAAGATCCCATAGGGACAGGGGCCGATCAGCCCCAGCATTTT
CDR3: CASSQDPIGTGADQPQHF

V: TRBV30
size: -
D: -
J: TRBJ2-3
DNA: TGTGCCTGGACTGCAGATACGCAGTATTTT
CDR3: CAWTADTQYF

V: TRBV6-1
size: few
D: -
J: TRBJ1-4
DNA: TGTGCCAGCAGTGGAGAGTCGCGGGAAAAACTGTTTTTT
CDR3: CASSGESREKLFF

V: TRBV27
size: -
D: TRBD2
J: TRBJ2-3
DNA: TGTGCCAGCAGTTTTGGCGGGAGTGCAGATACGCAGTATTTT
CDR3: CASSFGGSADTQYF

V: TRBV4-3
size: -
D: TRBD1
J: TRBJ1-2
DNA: TGCGCCAGCAGCCTTATACAGGGGGAACGTGGCTACACCTTC
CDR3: CASSLIQGERGYTF

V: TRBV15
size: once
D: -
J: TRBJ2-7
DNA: TGTGCCACCAGCAGAGTCCGGCTAGAAGGCTACGAGCAGTACTTC
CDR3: CATSRVRLEGYEQYF

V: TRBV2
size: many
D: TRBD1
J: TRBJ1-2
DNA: TGTGCCAGCGGGGGGACAGGGGGTATTGGCTACACCTTC
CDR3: CASGGTGGIGYTF

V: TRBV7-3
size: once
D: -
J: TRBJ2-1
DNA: TGTGCCAGCAGCTTCGGAGGGGGGGCCTTAAGTGAGCAGTTCTTC
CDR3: CASSFGGGALSEQFF

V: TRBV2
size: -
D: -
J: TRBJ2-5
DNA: TGTGCCAGCAGTGTCTCCAGGTTTCCTGGGGAGACCCAGTACTTC
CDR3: CASSVSRFPGETQYF

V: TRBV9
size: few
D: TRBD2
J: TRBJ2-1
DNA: TGTGCCAGCAGCGTGGGTCTAGCGGGATTAAGGGAGCAGTTCTTC
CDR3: CASSVGLAGLREQFF

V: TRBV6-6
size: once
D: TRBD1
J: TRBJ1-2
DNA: TGTGCCAGCAGCATAACGCGGACAGGCTATGGCTACACCTTC
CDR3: CASSITRTGYGYTF

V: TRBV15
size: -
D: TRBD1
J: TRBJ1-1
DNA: TGTGCCACCAGCAGCGGACAGGGAGGGACTGAAGCTTTCTTT
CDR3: CATSSGQGGTEAFF

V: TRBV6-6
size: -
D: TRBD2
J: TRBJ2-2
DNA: TGTGCCAGCAGTTACGGACTAGCGAGCGGCACCGGGGAGCTGTTTTTT
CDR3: CASSYGLASGTGELFF

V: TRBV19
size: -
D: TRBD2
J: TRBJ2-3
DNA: TGTGCCAGTAGAGAGGGACTAGCCCAAACCACAGATACGCAGTATTTT
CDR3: CASREGLAQTTDTQYF

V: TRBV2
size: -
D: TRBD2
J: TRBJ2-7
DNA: TGTGCCAGCAGTGACGGACTAGCGGCAAGCTACGAGCAGTACTTC
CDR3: CASSDGLAASYEQYF

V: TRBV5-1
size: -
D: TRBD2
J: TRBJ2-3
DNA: TGCGCCAGCAGCGCCGGAGCACTAGCGGGGCTAACAGATACGCAGTATTTT
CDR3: CASSAGALAGLTDTQYF

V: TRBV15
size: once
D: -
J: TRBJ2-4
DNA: TGTGCCACCAGCAGAGAGAAAGGGGAAAACATTCAGTACTTC
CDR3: CATSREKGENIQYF